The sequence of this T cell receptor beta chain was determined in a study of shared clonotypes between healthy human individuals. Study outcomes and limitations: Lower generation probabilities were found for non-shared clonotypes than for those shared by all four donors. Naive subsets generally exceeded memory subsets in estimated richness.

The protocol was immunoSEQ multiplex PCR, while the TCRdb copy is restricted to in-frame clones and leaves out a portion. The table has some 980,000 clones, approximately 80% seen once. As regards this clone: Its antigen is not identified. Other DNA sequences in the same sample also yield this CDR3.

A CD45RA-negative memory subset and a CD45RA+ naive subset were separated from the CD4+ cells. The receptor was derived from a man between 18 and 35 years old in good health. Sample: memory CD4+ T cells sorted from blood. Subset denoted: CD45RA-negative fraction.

Here the CDR3 DNA reads TGCGCCAGCAGCCTGGGCAGCATGAACACTGAAGCTTTCTTT. Protein: CASSLGSMNTEAFF. The chain carries TRBV5-1 and TRBJ1-1; no reliable D call. Germline assignment: CDR1 SGHRS and CDR2 YFSETQ. The ends were cut back, 4 bases at V and 0 bases at J, with 10 bases in the middle. The length of the CDR3 is 14 residues.